These T cell receptor beta chains were read from a single sample in a study of blood T cell repertoires in COVID-19. TCRdb keeps only in-frame clones here, not all; method: immunoSEQ multiplex PCR. The data show some 52,000 clones, around four fifths seen once. Material: peripheral blood. Source of these receptors: a man in his fifties with acute or convalescent COVID-19. CDR3s include the opening cysteine and the closing phenylalanine or tryptophan. D genes are given only for firm matches. Clone size is shown for a subset of rows, as once, few, many or a class of expanded clone.

cdr3_nt cdr3_aa clone_size j_call d_call v_call
TGTGCCAGCACTCCTCTGGCGGGGGGGTGGGATACGCAGTATTTT CASTPLAGGWDTQYF few TRBJ2-3 TRBD2 TRBV7-8
TGTGCCAGCAGTGCCCCCGGACAGGGGAAAGCTTTCTTT CASSAPGQGKAFF . TRBJ1-1 TRBD1 TRBV28
TGTGCCAGCAGTCTCCGGGACAGGGTTCCGAATGGCTACACCTTC CASSLRDRVPNGYTF . TRBJ1-2 TRBD1 TRBV6-5
TGTGCCAGCAGTGAAGCGCTTCGGCAGGGAGAGACCCAGTACTTC CASSEALRQGETQYF . TRBJ2-5 . TRBV2
TGCGCCAGCAGACGGACAGGGAACTACGAGCAGTACTTC CASRRTGNYEQYF . TRBJ2-7 TRBD1 TRBV5-1
TGTGCCAGTATGGACAGGGGTGGCCAAGAGACCCAGTACTTC CASMDRGGQETQYF . TRBJ2-5 TRBD1 TRBV19
TGTGCCAGCAGTTCGAGCTCCTACGAGCAGTACTTC CASSSSSYEQYF . TRBJ2-7 . TRBV7-9
TGTGCCAGCAGCGTAGGCTCCGGGGAGATCCAAGAGACCCAGTACTTC CASSVGSGEIQETQYF . TRBJ2-5 . TRBV9
TGTGCCAGCAGCCAAGATCTTGGGCAGAAGGCCTCTGGCTACACCTTC CASSQDLGQKASGYTF few TRBJ1-2 . TRBV3-1/TRBV3-2
TGTGCCACTTCGGACAGGGGATCTGGAAACACCATATATTTT CATSDRGSGNTIYF . TRBJ1-3 TRBD1 TRBV27
TGCAGCGTTGCTGGGGCGATGAACACTGAAGCTTTCTTT CSVAGAMNTEAFF few TRBJ1-1 . TRBV29-1
TGCGCCAGCAGCCCCCAACTAGCGGGGGGCACCTACGAGCAGTACTTC CASSPQLAGGTYEQYF . TRBJ2-7 TRBD2 TRBV4-1
TGTGCCAGCAGAAGACTTGAGAACACTGAAGCTTTCTTT CASRRLENTEAFF . TRBJ1-1 . TRBV6-5
TGCGCCAGCAGCGGTTTGGGACTAGCTGGTTGGAATGAGCAGTTCTTC CASSGLGLAGWNEQFF . TRBJ2-1 TRBD2 TRBV4-1
TGCGCCAGCAGCTTGGCCGGGACAGGGGGCATGGAGACCCAGTACTTC CASSLAGTGGMETQYF . TRBJ2-5 TRBD1 TRBV5-1
TGTGCCAGCAGCAACTCCGGGACAGGGAGCTACGAGCAGTACTTC CASSNSGTGSYEQYF few TRBJ2-7 TRBD1 TRBV2